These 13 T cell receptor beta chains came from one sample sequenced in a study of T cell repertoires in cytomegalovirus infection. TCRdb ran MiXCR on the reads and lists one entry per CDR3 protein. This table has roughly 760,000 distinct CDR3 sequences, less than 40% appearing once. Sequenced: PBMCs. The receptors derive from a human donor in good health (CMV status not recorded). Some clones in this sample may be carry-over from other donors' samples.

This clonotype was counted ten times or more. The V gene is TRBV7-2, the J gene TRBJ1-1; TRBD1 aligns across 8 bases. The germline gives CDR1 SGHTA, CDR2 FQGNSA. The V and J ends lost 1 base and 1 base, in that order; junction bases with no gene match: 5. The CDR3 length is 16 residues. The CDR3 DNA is TGTGCCAGCAGCTTAGTTGGGGGACAGGCGAACACTGAAGCTTTCTTT. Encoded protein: CASSLVGGQANTEAFF.

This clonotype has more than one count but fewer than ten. CDR3 amino acids: CASSLQGAWEMEGYTF. In DNA form, the CDR3 reads TGTGCCAGCAGCTTACAGGGGGCTTGGGAGATGGAAGGCTACACCTTC. The V gene is TRBV7-2, the J gene TRBJ1-2; 8 bases match TRBD1. V dropped 2 bases and J dropped 8; count of bases not matched to a gene: 13. The CDR3 consists of 16 residues. Germline CDR1 is SGHTA and CDR2 is FQGNSA.

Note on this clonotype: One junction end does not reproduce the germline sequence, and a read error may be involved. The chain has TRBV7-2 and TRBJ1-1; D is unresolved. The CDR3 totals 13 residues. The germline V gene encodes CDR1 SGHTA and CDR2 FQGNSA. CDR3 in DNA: TGTGCCAGCAGCTTCCTAAGGGAGACTGAATCTTTCTTT. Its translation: CASSFLRETESFF.

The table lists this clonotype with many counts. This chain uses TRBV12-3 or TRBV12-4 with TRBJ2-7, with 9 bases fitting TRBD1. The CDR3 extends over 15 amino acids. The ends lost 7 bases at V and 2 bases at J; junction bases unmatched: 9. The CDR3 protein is CASNLPGQGPYEQYF. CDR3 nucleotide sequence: TGTGCCAGCAACCTACCGGGACAGGGCCCCTACGAGCAGTACTTC.

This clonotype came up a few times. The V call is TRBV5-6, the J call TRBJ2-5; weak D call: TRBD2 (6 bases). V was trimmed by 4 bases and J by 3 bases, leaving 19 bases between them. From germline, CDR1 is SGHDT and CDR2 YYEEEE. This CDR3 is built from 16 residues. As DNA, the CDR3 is TGTGCCAGCAGCGGGAGTCCCGATGGGACTGAAGAGACCCAGTACTTC. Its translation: CASSGSPDGTEETQYF.

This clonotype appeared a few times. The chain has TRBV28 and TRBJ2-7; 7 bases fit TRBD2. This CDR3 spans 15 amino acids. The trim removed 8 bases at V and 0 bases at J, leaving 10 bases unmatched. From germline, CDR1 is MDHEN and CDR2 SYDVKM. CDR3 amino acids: CASGGGPMNSYEQYF. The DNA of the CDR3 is TGTGCCAGCGGGGGGGGTCCTATGAACTCCTACGAGCAGTACTTC.

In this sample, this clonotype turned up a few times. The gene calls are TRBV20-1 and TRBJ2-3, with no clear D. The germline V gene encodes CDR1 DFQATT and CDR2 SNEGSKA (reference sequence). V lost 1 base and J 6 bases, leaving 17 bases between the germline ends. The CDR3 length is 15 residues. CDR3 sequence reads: CSARGPFTSADTQYF. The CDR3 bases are TGCAGTGCTAGAGGACCCTTCACTTCAGCCGATACGCAGTATTTT.

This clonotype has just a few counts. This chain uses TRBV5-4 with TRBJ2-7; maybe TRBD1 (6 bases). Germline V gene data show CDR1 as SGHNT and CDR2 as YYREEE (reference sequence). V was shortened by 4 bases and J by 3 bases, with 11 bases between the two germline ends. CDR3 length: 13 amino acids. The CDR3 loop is CASSIRTVYEQYF. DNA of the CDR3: TGTGCCAGCAGCATTAGGACAGTCTACGAGCAGTACTTC.

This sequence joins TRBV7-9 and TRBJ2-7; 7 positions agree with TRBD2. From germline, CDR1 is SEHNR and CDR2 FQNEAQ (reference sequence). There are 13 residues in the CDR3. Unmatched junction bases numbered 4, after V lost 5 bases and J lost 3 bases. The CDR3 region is CASSTLAVYEQYF. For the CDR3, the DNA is TGTGCCAGCAGCACCCTAGCGGTCTACGAGCAGTACTTC.

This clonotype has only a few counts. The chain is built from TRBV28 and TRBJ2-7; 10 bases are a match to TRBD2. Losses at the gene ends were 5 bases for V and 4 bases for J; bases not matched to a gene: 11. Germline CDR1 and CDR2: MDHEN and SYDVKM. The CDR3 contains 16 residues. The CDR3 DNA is TGTGCCAGCAGTCCTCTCCCCGGACTAGCGGCTTACGAGCAGTACTTC. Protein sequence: CASSPLPGLAAYEQYF.

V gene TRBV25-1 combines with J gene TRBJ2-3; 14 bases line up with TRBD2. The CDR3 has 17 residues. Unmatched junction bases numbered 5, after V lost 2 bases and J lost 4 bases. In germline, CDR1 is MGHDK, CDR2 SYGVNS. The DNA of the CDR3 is TGTGCCAGCAGTGAAGCGGGACTAGCGGGAGTCTCAGATACGCAGTATTTT. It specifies CASSEAGLAGVSDTQYF.

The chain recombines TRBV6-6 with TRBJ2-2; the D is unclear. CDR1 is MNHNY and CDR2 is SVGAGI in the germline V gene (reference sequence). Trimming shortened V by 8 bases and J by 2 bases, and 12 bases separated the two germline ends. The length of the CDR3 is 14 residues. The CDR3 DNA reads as TGTGCCAGCCCCCGTTCCGGCAACACCGGGGAGCTGTTTTTT. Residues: CASPRSGNTGELFF.

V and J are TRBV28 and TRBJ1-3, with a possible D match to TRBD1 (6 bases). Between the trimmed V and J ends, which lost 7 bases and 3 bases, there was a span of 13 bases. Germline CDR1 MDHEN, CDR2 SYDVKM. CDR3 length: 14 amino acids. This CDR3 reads CASTGGGFGNTIYF. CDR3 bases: TGTGCCAGCACCGGCGGGGGCTTTGGAAACACCATATATTTT.